This T cell receptor (beta chain) originates from a study of blood T cell repertoires in COVID-19. Looking at the study overall: From T cells, B-cell-depleted T cells, or PBMCs came the material, which was cDNA or gDNA.

The CDR3 is 15 amino acids. Germline CDR1 is SGDLS and CDR2 is YYNGEE. Trimming stripped 0 bases from V and 2 bases from J, with 10 bases between. In the original analysis: Reference gene primers were amplified, and this amplification served to estimate nucleated cell counts. Clones were sequenced by immunoSEQ multiplex PCR, and TCRdb holds only the in-frame ones, with some missing. From that table come the V and J calls and clone size; the DNA was used to work out D and trimming. The table lists tens of thousands of clones, around 88% of them singletons. The sequencing sample was made of peripheral blood. V is TRBV9 and J is TRBJ2-3; the D gene is possibly TRBD2 (6 bases). This sequence originates from a human donor with active COVID-19. The donor label of this sample is uncertain. The chain's CDR3 is CASSVVGGNTDTQYF. CDR3 bases: TGTGCCAGCAGCGTAGTGGGGGGAAACACAGATACGCAGTATTTT.